What follows are 20 T cell receptor beta chains derived from one specimen sequenced in a study of graft-versus-host responses after intestinal transplantation. Tissue processing of the graft released intraepithelial and lamina propria lymphocytes from it. Here immunoSEQ multiplex PCR was the method, and the copy in TCRdb shows in-frame clones only, minus some. Among 1,600 or so clones listed, about 83% were seen once. Specimen: ileum tissue, collected 12 days after intestinal transplant. These TCRs come from a human patient who received an intestinal transplant, so some T cells may come from the graft donor.

DNA for the CDR3: TGTGCCATCAGTATAGGGGTGAACACTGAAGCTTTCTTT. Its protein product is CAISIGVNTEAFF. This chain connects TRBV10-3 to TRBJ1-1, with a possible D match to TRBD1 (5 bases). The CDR3 has 13 residues. Germline values: CDR1 ENHRY, CDR2 SYGVKD. Trimming removed 5 bases from V and 0 bases from J, with 7 bases in between.

This chain joins TRBV10-3 and TRBJ1-6, with no clear D. The V gene lost 6 bases and the J gene lost 8 bases, with 11 bases spanning the gap. This CDR3 is built from 13 residues. Germline CDR1 ENHRY, CDR2 SYGVKD. The CDR3, as DNA: TGTGCCATCAGCACTGCAGCGGATTCACCCCTCCACTTT. Its translation: CAISTAADSPLHF.

V and J are TRBV11-1 and TRBJ2-7, with 8 bases fitting TRBD2. This CDR3 has 16 amino acids. V was pared by 1 base and J by 3 bases, with 8 bases of the junction left unmatched. Germline V gene lookup returns CDR1 SGHAT and CDR2 FQDESV (reference sequence). CDR3 loop: CASSLGVGTSLYEQYF. As DNA, the CDR3 is TGTGCCAGCAGCTTAGGAGTTGGGACTAGTCTCTACGAGCAGTACTTC.

The CDR3 DNA reads TGCGCCAGCAGCTCGGGGGAGATACACAATGAGCAGTTCTTC. Residues: CASSSGEIHNEQFF. The chain has TRBV5-1 and TRBJ2-1; the D gene is possibly TRBD2 (6 bases). CDR3 length: 14 amino acids. Germline CDR1 is SGHRS and CDR2 is YFSETQ. Trimming cost V 3 bases and J 5 bases, with 12 bases left between them.

The chain recombines TRBV21-1 with TRBJ1-5. TRBV21-1 is a documented pseudogene. The CDR3 covers 15 residues. The CDR3 nucleotides are TGTGCCAGCAGCAACGGGGAGAACAGCAATCAGCCCCAGCATTTT. Protein: CASSNGENSNQPQHF.

The rearrangement joins TRBV4-2 to TRBJ1-6; 8 nucleotides agree with TRBD1. CDR1 and CDR2 (germline): LGHNA, YNFKEQ. The CDR3 extends over 15 amino acids. V trimming: 5 bases; J trimming: 7 bases; junction bases outside the gene matches: 7. The CDR3 loop is CASSIRTGTNSPLHF. The CDR3 region has the DNA TGTGCCAGCAGCATCCGGACAGGGACCAATTCACCCCTCCACTTT.

V usage is TRBV7-9 and J usage is TRBJ1-2; D call uncertain. Trimming cost V 0 bases and J 1 base, with 12 bases left between them. CDR1 and CDR2 from the germline V gene are SEHNR and FQNEAQ (reference sequence). CDR3 size: 16 residues. The CDR3 sequence: CASSLAGTAFNYGYTF. The CDR3 DNA reads as TGTGCCAGCAGCTTAGCTGGTACAGCATTTAACTATGGCTACACCTTC. Filled out from reference TRBV7-9 and TRBJ1-2, the complete variable domain reads DTGVSQNPRHKITKRGQNVTFRCDPISEHNRLYWYRQTLGQGPEFLTYFQNEAQLEKSRLLSDRFSAERPKGSFSTLEIQRTEQGDSAMYLCASSLAGTAFNYGYTFGSGTRLTVV.

The rearrangement links TRBV27 to TRBJ2-1; 7 nucleotides agree with TRBD2. Trimming removed 0 bases from V and 6 bases from J; junction bases left unmatched: 14. The CDR3 length is 18 residues. CDR1 and CDR2 from the germline V gene are MNHEY and SMNVEV (reference sequence). The CDR3 reads CASSLSVLLARFPNEQFF. DNA for the CDR3: TGTGCCAGCAGTTTATCAGTGCTACTAGCGAGGTTTCCCAATGAGCAGTTCTTC.

The rearrangement uses TRBV27 and TRBJ2-7; no clear D. Trimming stripped 6 bases from V and 0 bases from J, with 12 bases between. The CDR3 length is 14 residues. From germline, CDR1 is MNHEY and CDR2 SMNVEV (reference sequence). The CDR3 is CASRPFQDSYEQYF. CDR3 bases: TGTGCCAGCAGACCTTTCCAGGACTCCTACGAGCAGTACTTC.

The chain links TRBV6-1 to TRBJ2-7; the D is unclear. CDR3 length: 13 residues. V lost 5 bases, J lost 3 bases, and 11 bases lay in between. Germline CDR1 is MNHNS and CDR2 is SASEGT. CDR3 DNA sequence: TGTGCCAGCAGTCTGGACGAGATCTACGAGCAGTACTTC. It translates to CASSLDEIYEQYF.

V and J are TRBV6-5 and TRBJ1-1, with TRBD1 as a possible D gene (6 bases). The CDR3 runs 13 residues. Germline V CDR1 and CDR2: MNHEY, SVGAGI. The V end lost 0 bases, the J end lost 5 bases, and 7 bases lay between the germline ends. As DNA, the CDR3 is TGTGCCAGCAGTTACTCCAGGGGTACTGAAGCTTTCTTT. It codes for CASSYSRGTEAFF.

The rearrangement uses TRBV2 and TRBJ2-1; TRBD2 aligns across 12 bases. After removal of 6 bases from V and 1 base from J, the junction contained 10 bases not matched to a gene. This CDR3 comprises 18 residues. Germline-derived CDR1 and CDR2 are SNHLY and FYNNEI. The CDR3 spells CASRFQTSGSSSYNEQFF. The CDR3, as DNA: TGTGCCAGCAGATTTCAGACTAGCGGGAGCTCTTCCTACAATGAGCAGTTCTTC.

This clone turned up a few times. The V call is TRBV9, the J call TRBJ2-7; possibly TRBD1 for D (6 bases). The CDR3 contains 15 residues. V gave up 4 bases and J gave up 2 bases, with 16 bases separating them. Germline V CDR1 and CDR2: SGDLS, YYNGEE. CDR3 sequence: CASSPTGIETYEQYF. CDR3 DNA: TGTGCCAGCAGCCCGACAGGAATAGAAACCTACGAGCAGTACTTC.

This chain joins TRBV6-4 and TRBJ2-2; D is ambiguous. The V end was cut by 10 bases, the J end by 0 bases, with 12 bases between. CDR3 length: 14 residues. Germline CDR1 reads MRHNA; CDR2 reads SNTAGT. The CDR3 region is CATRLFANTGELFF. Here the CDR3 DNA reads TGTGCCACACGACTGTTCGCGAACACCGGGGAGCTGTTTTTT.

The V and J genes are TRBV7-8 and TRBJ2-1; D might be TRBD2 (6 bases). The V end was cut by 5 bases, the J end by 6 bases, with 14 bases between. The CDR3 length is 14 residues. Germline values: CDR1 SGHVS, CDR2 FQNEAQ. CDR3 region: CASSLLLATNEQFF. CDR3 coding DNA: TGTGCCAGCAGCCTGCTACTAGCAACCAATGAGCAGTTCTTC. Complete variable domain (other parts from reference TRBV7-8 and TRBJ2-1): GAGVSQSPRYKVAKRGQDVALRCDPISGHVSLFWYQQALGQGPEFLTYFQNEAQLDKSGLPSDRFFAERPEGSVSTLKIQRTQQEDSAVYLCASSLLLATNEQFFGPGTRLTVL.

This chain uses TRBV28 with TRBJ1-2; TRBD1 matches 7 bases. The CDR3 runs to 14 residues. Per the germline V gene, CDR1 is MDHEN and CDR2 is SYDVKM. Trimming took 6 bases from V and 6 from J; bases not matched to a gene: 10. The DNA for the CDR3 is TGTGCCAGCAGCCCAGGAGGGGGCGCCCATGGCTACACCTTC. Protein: CASSPGGGAHGYTF.

The sample holds one count of this clone. V usage is TRBV7-9 and J usage is TRBJ2-7, with a possible D match to TRBD1 (6 bases). With 5 bases removed from V and 3 bases from J, the gap between germline ends came to 17 bases. Looked up from germline, CDR1 is SEHNR and CDR2 is FQNEAQ (reference sequence). CDR3 size: 15 residues. The CDR3 coding sequence is TGTGCCAGCAGCCCACAGGGTAGTCCCCTCTACGAGCAGTACTTC. It specifies CASSPQGSPLYEQYF. The whole variable domain, filled in from reference TRBV7-9 and TRBJ2-7, reads DTGVSQNPRHKITKRGQNVTFRCDPISEHNRLYWYRQTLGQGPEFLTYFQNEAQLEKSRLLSDRFSAERPKGSFSTLEIQRTEQGDSAMYLCASSPQGSPLYEQYFGPGTRLTVT.

The V gene is TRBV10-3, the J gene TRBJ2-7; maybe TRBD1 (7 bases). The V end lost 10 bases, the J end lost 4 bases, and 29 bases lay between the germline ends. The CDR3 spans 17 residues. CDR1 is ENHRY, CDR2 SYGVKD, per germline. The CDR3 DNA reads as TGTGCCACCGGGAATACTATTCGGGGGACAGCGGATTACGAGCAGTACTTC. Residues: CATGNTIRGTADYEQYF.

This chain connects TRBV30 to TRBJ1-2, with D hard to call. V was trimmed by 0 bases and J by 3 bases, leaving 11 bases between them. From germline, CDR1 is GTSNPN and CDR2 SVGIG (reference sequence). The CDR3 consists of 14 residues. The CDR3 loop is CAWSVGRRYYGYTF. CDR3 bases: TGTGCCTGGAGTGTTGGGAGGAGGTACTATGGCTACACCTTC.

The V call is TRBV5-1, the J call TRBJ2-5; no clear D gene. Trimming removed 4 bases from V and 6 bases from J, with 22 bases in between. CDR1 SGHRS and CDR2 YFSETQ come from the germline V gene. The CDR3 is made up of 16 amino acids. CDR3 residues: CASSNQVGYEWKTQYF. The CDR3 coding sequence is TGCGCCAGCAGCAATCAAGTGGGCTACGAGTGGAAGACCCAGTACTTC. Together with reference TRBV5-1 and TRBJ2-5, the CDR3 gives the full variable domain: KAGVTQTPRYLIKTRGQQVTLSCSPISGHRSVSWYQQTPGQGLQFLFEYFSETQRNKGNFPGRFSGRQFSNSRSEMNVSTLELGDSALYLCASSNQVGYEWKTQYFGPGTRLLVL.